These 20 T cell receptor beta chains originate from one sample sequenced in a study of blood T cell repertoires in COVID-19. Sequenced by immunoSEQ multiplex PCR; TCRdb stores in-frame clones only, minus some. The sample lists 120,000 to 150,000 clones, around 85% occurring once. Sequencing was performed on peripheral blood. These receptors were collected from a man aged 45-60 years with acute or convalescent COVID-19.

The chain is built from TRBV19 and TRBJ2-1; no clear D gene. The V end was cut by 3 bases, the J end by 8 bases, with 11 bases between. The CDR3 is 13 residues long. The germline CDR1 and CDR2 sequences are LNHDA and SQIVND (reference sequence). The CDR3 DNA follows: TGTGCCAGTAGTATCGCCGGTGTCTATGAGCAGTTCTTC. Translated: CASSIAGVYEQFF.

The V gene is TRBV10-2, the J gene TRBJ1-3; D perhaps matches TRBD1 (5 bases). The CDR3 spans 18 residues. Germline values: CDR1 WSHSY, CDR2 SAAADI. The V gene lost 7 bases and the J gene lost 0 bases, with 22 bases spanning the gap. CDR3 bases: TGCGCCAGCAAAATATGGGCTAGGCGACAGAGCTCTGGAAACACCATATATTTT. This codes for CASKIWARRQSSGNTIYF.

A few counts support this clone. The chain links TRBV3-1 (or the pseudogene TRBV3-2) to TRBJ2-7; D gene ambiguous. The CDR3 length is 13 residues. From germline, CDR1 is LGHDT and CDR2 YNNKEL (reference sequence). V shed 4 bases and J shed 7 bases, with 14 bases lying between them. CDR3 protein: CASSPRFEFEQYF. CDR3 bases: TGTGCCAGCAGCCCCCGGTTCGAGTTTGAGCAGTACTTC.

The V and J genes are TRBV6-5 and TRBJ2-3; 7 bases are shared with TRBD2. Germline V gene data show CDR1 as MNHEY and CDR2 as SVGAGI. The CDR3 is 15 residues long. Losses at the gene ends were 5 bases for V and 3 bases for J; bases not matched to a gene: 8. CDR3 protein: CASSHSGDATDTQYF. The CDR3 DNA sequence: TGTGCCAGCAGTCACAGCGGGGACGCGACAGATACGCAGTATTTT.

The chain employs TRBV11-2 and TRBJ1-1; D gene ambiguous. CDR3 size: 13 residues. Germline V CDR1 and CDR2: SGHAT, FQNNGV. V was clipped by 5 bases and J by 2 bases, with 9 bases between them. CDR3 nucleotides: TGTGCCAGCAGCCCGACACTTAACACTGAAGCTTTCTTT. Translation: CASSPTLNTEAFF.

J is TRBJ2-1 and V is TRBV28, with TRBD2 identical over 8 bases. The CDR3 is 15 amino acids. The V gene's germline CDR1 is MDHEN and CDR2 SYDVKM. V shed 6 bases and J 0 bases; nucleotides not matched to a gene: 4. CDR3 nucleotides: TGTGCCAGCAGGCAAACTAGCGGCTCCTACAATGAGCAGTTCTTC. Amino acids: CASRQTSGSYNEQFF. The variable domain in full, with the rest retrieved from reference TRBV28 and TRBJ2-1, is DVKVTQSSRYLVKRTGEKVFLECVQDMDHENMFWYRQDPGLGLRLIYFSYDVKMKEKGDIPEGYSVSREKKERFSLILESASTNQTSMYLCASRQTSGSYNEQFFGPGTRLTVL.

This clone came up a few times. This rearrangement joins TRBV30 to TRBJ2-1; 8 bases map to TRBD1. The trim removed 4 bases at V and 4 bases at J, leaving 6 bases unmatched. Germline values: CDR1 GTSNPN, CDR2 SVGIG (reference sequence). The CDR3 runs to 14 residues. The DNA of the CDR3 is TGTGCCTGGATAGGTCAGGGGGCTTACAATGAGCAGTTCTTC. This sequence encodes CAWIGQGAYNEQFF.

The chain recombines TRBV29-1 with TRBJ2-7; 7 bases line up with TRBD2. The ends lost 7 bases at V and 2 bases at J; junction bases unmatched: 5. The CDR3 covers 12 residues. Looked up from germline, CDR1 is SQVTM and CDR2 is ANQGSEA. In nucleotides, the CDR3 is TGCAGCGCTGGGACTAACCCCTACGAGCAGTACTTC. This sequence encodes CSAGTNPYEQYF.

The J gene is TRBJ1-5, the V gene TRBV27, with TRBD1 identical over 8 bases. Looked up from germline, CDR1 is MNHEY and CDR2 is SMNVEV (reference sequence). This CDR3 is 18 amino acids long. The V segment lost 6 bases and the J segment 3 bases; nucleotides outside the gene matches: 16. The CDR3 is CASRTGTGSSNYNQPQHF. DNA for the CDR3: TGTGCCAGCAGAACCGGGACAGGATCCTCGAATTACAATCAGCCCCAGCATTTT.

This chain uses TRBV25-1 with TRBJ1-1; D is perhaps TRBD1 (5 bases). V was trimmed by 4 bases and J by 0 bases, leaving 12 bases between them. CDR3 length: 15 residues. Per germline, CDR1 MGHDK and CDR2 SYGVNS. CDR3 amino acids: CASSAPGGLNTEAFF. The CDR3 DNA reads as TGTGCCAGCAGTGCCCCGGGGGGTCTGAACACTGAAGCTTTCTTT.

The rearrangement uses TRBV28 and TRBJ2-7; TRBD2 agrees at 8 bases. CDR1 is MDHEN and CDR2 is SYDVKM in the germline V gene. This CDR3 is 15 amino acids long. Trimming took 4 bases from V and 2 from J; bases not matched to a gene: 7. Written as DNA, the CDR3 is TGTGCCAGCAGTTCCACTAGCGGCCCCACCTACGAGCAGTACTTC. Protein sequence: CASSSTSGPTYEQYF.

V and J are TRBV6-1 and TRBJ1-5; no firm D call. This CDR3 region has 15 residues. Looked up from germline, CDR1 is MNHNS and CDR2 is SASEGT. Trimming left V 2 bases short and J 7 bases short, with 15 bases between. DNA of the CDR3: TGTGCCAGCAGTGAAAAATGGCAGAAAAAACAGCCCCAGCATTTT. Its translation: CASSEKWQKKQPQHF.

As DNA, the CDR3 is TGTGCCAGCACACCCAACAGGGTTCTGCAGCGCGAGCAGTACTTC. It yields the protein CASTPNRVLQREQYF. The chain couples TRBV14 to TRBJ2-7, with D possibly TRBD1 on 6 matching bases. The CDR3 loop spans 15 amino acids. Germline V gene lookup returns CDR1 SGHDN and CDR2 FVKESK. V lost 7 bases and J lost 6, with 22 bases in between.

The V gene is TRBV6-2 or TRBV6-3, the J gene TRBJ1-4, with TRBD1 as a possible D gene (5 bases). This CDR3 contains 15 residues. The germline gives CDR1 MNHEY, CDR2 SVGEGT. The V and J ends lost 6 bases and 2 bases respectively, with 13 bases between them. CDR3 DNA sequence: TGTGCCAGCAGCGACAGCCACACCACTAATGAAAAACTGTTTTTT. This codes for CASSDSHTTNEKLFF.

This chain links TRBV6-2 or TRBV6-3 with TRBJ1-5; perhaps TRBD1 as D (6 bases). Germline V gene sequence: CDR1 MNHEY, CDR2 SVGEGT. The CDR3 loop spans 14 amino acids. V lost 4 bases, J lost 4 bases, and 11 bases lay in between. CDR3 sequence: CASSWTAENQPQHF. DNA of the CDR3: TGTGCCAGCAGTTGGACAGCGGAAAATCAGCCCCAGCATTTT.

The table lists this clone with a few counts. The chain combines TRBV3-1 (or the pseudogene TRBV3-2) with TRBJ1-3, with no clear D. This CDR3 contains 15 residues. Trimming pared 2 bases from V and 0 bases from J, leaving 8 bases between. CDR1 and CDR2 from the germline V gene are LGHDT and YNNKEL (reference sequence). CDR3 sequence: CASSQHGNSGNTIYF. DNA of the CDR3: TGTGCCAGCAGCCAACACGGGAACTCTGGAAACACCATATATTTT.

The V and J genes are TRBV5-8 and TRBJ2-5; 8 bases line up with TRBD2. The CDR3 is 17 residues long. V shed 0 bases, J shed 5 bases, and the junction held 12 bases outside the gene matches. Germline CDR1 reads SGHTS; CDR2 reads YDEGEE. The CDR3 DNA follows: TGTGCCAGCAGCTTGGCAGTTCTATCGGGGGGGGCGGAGACCCAGTACTTC. Residues: CASSLAVLSGGAETQYF. Full variable domain (rest looked up from reference TRBV5-8 and TRBJ2-5): EAGVTQSPTHLIKTRGQQATLRCSPISGHTSVYWYQQALGLGLQFLLWYDEGEERNRGNFPPRFSGRQFPNYSSELNVNALELEDSALYLCASSLAVLSGGAETQYFGPGTRLLVL.

This rearrangement joins TRBV30 to TRBJ1-4; 10 nucleotides match TRBD1. Looked up from germline, CDR1 is GTSNPN and CDR2 is SVGIG (reference sequence). V dropped 1 base and J dropped 5; count of bases not matched to a gene: 7. The CDR3 runs 16 residues. CDR3 in amino acids: CAWSETGGGRNEKLFF. The CDR3 region has the DNA TGTGCCTGGAGTGAGACAGGGGGCGGAAGGAATGAAAAACTGTTTTTT.

The rearrangement links TRBV7-9 to TRBJ2-7; 7 bases are a match to TRBD1. The V gene's germline CDR1 is SEHNR and CDR2 FQNEAQ (reference sequence). CDR3 length equals 13 residues. V shed 5 bases and J 3 bases; nucleotides not matched to a gene: 4. CDR3 sequence: CASSTGTVYEQYF. CDR3 coding DNA: TGTGCCAGCAGCACCGGGACAGTCTACGAGCAGTACTTC.

The chain employs TRBV19 and TRBJ1-6; D unclear. The V gene's germline CDR1 is LNHDA and CDR2 SQIVND (reference sequence). V lost 4 bases and J lost 7, with 11 bases in between. This CDR3 is 14 amino acids long. CDR3 bases: TGTGCCAGTAGTAACTGGGCAGACAATTCACCCCTCCACTTT. Translated: CASSNWADNSPLHF.